Shown below are 4 T cell receptor beta chains from a single sample sequenced in a study of blood T cells in healthy people across ages. The use of a sample-barcoded 5' primer and a J-beta primer mix characterized a second PCR of roughly 6 to 11 cycles. TCRdb called the 5' RACE reads again in MiXCR, with one record for every CDR3 protein. Of around 990,000 distinct CDR3 sequences listed, roughly a quarter are singletons. The same data also went into a second study, on T cells of mothers and their children.

Sequences were obtained from blood. The receptors derive from a girl aged 2 to 10 in good health.

The gene calls are TRBV6-1 and TRBJ1-2; D gene ambiguous. CDR3 length: 14 amino acids. V was shortened by 2 bases and J by 2 bases, with 9 bases between the two germline ends. In germline, CDR1 is MNHNS, CDR2 SASEGT. CDR3 region: CASSEFQRNYGYTF. In DNA form, the CDR3 reads TGTGCCAGCAGTGAATTTCAGAGGAACTATGGCTACACCTTC.

This rearrangement joins TRBV20-1 to TRBJ2-1, with 11 bases aligning to TRBD1. The last part of the DNA fits TRBJ2-7 better; the J call may be wrong. From germline, CDR1 is DFQATT and CDR2 SNEGSKA (reference sequence). The length of the CDR3 is 13 residues. This chain's CDR3 is CSARTGGAPEQYF. The CDR3 region has the DNA TGCAGTGCACGGACAGGGGGCGCCCCCGAGCAGTACTTC.

The chain has TRBV20-1 and TRBJ2-1; 12 bases match TRBD2. The CDR3 covers 16 residues. V shed 5 bases, J shed 2 bases, and the junction held 7 bases outside the gene matches. Germline lookup yields CDR1 DFQATT and CDR2 SNEGSKA (reference sequence). As DNA, the CDR3 is TGCAGTGCTCTAGCGGGGGGGCATATGGCCTACAATGAGCAGTTCTTC. Encoded protein: CSALAGGHMAYNEQFF.

V is TRBV7-3 and J is TRBJ2-2, with 7 nucleotides matching TRBD2. CDR3 size: 16 residues. The ends lost 8 bases at V and 6 bases at J; junction bases unmatched: 15. Germline values: CDR1 SGHTA, CDR2 FQGTGA. The CDR3 DNA sequence: TGTGCCAGCTCCGAAAGTGGCGGGAGTATCTCCGGGGAGCTGTTTTTT. Its translation is CASSESGGSISGELFF.